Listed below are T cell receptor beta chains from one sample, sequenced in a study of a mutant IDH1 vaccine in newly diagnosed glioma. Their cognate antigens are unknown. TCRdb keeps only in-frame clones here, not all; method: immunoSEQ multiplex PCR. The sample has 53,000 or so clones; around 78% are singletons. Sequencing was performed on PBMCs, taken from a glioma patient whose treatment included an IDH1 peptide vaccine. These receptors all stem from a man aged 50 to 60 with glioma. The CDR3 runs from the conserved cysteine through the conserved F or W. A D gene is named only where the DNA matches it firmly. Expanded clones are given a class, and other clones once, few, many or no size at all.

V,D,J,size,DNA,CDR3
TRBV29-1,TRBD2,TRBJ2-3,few,TGCAGCCCCGTCCCCGCGGGGGGGTATACAGATACGCAGTATTTT,CSPVPAGGYTDTQYF
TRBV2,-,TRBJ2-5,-,TGTGCCAGCAGTGTGAAGCCAGAGACCCAGTACTTC,CASSVKPETQYF
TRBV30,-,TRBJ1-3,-,TGTGCCTGGAGTATAGCCGCCTCGGGAAACACCATATATTTT,CAWSIAASGNTIYF
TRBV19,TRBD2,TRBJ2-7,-,TGTGCCAGTAGTCCCAACCCCAGCGGGACGTACTACGAGCAGTACTTC,CASSPNPSGTYYEQYF
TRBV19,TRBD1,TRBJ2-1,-,TGTGCCAGTAGTCTACAACAGGGGCCGAGGAATGAGCAGTTCTTC,CASSLQQGPRNEQFF
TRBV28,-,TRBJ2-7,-,TGTGCCAGCAGTTCACCGCAGGTGCGGACCTACGAGCAGTACTTC,CASSSPQVRTYEQYF
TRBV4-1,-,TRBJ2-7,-,TGCGCCAGCAGCCAAACCGACAGTTGGGGCTACGAGCAGTACTTC,CASSQTDSWGYEQYF
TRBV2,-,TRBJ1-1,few,TGTGCCAGCAGTGAACAAAGGGCTAACACTGAAGCTTTCTTT,CASSEQRANTEAFF
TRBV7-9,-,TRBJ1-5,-,TGTGCCAGCAGCTTAAGGTTTCCGAGGGGCAATCAGCCCCAGCATTTT,CASSLRFPRGNQPQHF
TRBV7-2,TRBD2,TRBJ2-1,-,TGTGCCAGCAGTCGACTAGCGAACGAGCAGTTCTTC,CASSRLANEQFF
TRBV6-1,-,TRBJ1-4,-,TGTGCCAGCAGTGAATCTGGAGCAACTAATGAAAAACTGTTTTTT,CASSESGATNEKLFF
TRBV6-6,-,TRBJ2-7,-,TGTGCCAGCAGTTACCGAGGCTTCGACTACGAGCAGTACTTC,CASSYRGFDYEQYF
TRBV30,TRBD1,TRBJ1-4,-,TGTGCCTGGGGACAGGCTAACTTTGAAAAACTGTTTTTT,CAWGQANFEKLFF
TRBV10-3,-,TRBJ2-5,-,TGTGCCATCAGTGAGTCGCCAGCCCAAGAGACCCAGTACTTC,CAISESPAQETQYF
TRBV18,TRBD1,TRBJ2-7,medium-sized,TGTGCCAGCTCACCACCGACAGGGTCGACCTACGAGCAGTACTTC,CASSPPTGSTYEQYF
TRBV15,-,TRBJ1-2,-,TGTGCCACCAGCAGGGCCCTTGGGAACTATGGCTACACCTTC,CATSRALGNYGYTF
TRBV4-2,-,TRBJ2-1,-,TGTGCCAGCAGCCAAGATCGGAATGACTTCGGTGAAAATGAGCAGTTCTTC,CASSQDRNDFGENEQFF
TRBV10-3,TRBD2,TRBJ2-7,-,TGTGCCACAAGCGGGAGCTCCTACGAGCAGTACTTC,CATSGSSYEQYF
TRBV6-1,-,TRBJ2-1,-,TGTGCCAGCAGTGGGAGGACATTCTACAATGAGCAGTTCTTC,CASSGRTFYNEQFF
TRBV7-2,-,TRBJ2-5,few,TGTGCCAGCAGCTTAGGGATAGAGACCCAGTACTTC,CASSLGIETQYF
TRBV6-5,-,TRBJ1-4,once,TGTGCCAGCAGTTACTCAGGCGAAGCTAATGAAAAACTGTTTTTT,CASSYSGEANEKLFF
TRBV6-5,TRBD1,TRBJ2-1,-,TGTGCCAGCAGCCGGACAGGGGTTTCCCACAATGAGCAGTTCTTC,CASSRTGVSHNEQFF
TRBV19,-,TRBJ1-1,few,TGTGCCAGTAGTGATCATCGGGGCACTGAAGCTTTCTTT,CASSDHRGTEAFF
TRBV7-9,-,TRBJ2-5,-,TGTGCCAGCAGCTTAGCCAAGGACAAACCTCAAGAGACCCAGTACTTC,CASSLAKDKPQETQYF
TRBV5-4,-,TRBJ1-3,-,TGTGCCAGCAGCGTCGCAGGGTTCTCTGGAAACACCATATATTTT,CASSVAGFSGNTIYF
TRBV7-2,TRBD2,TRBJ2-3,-,TGTGCCAGCAGCTTAGCGGGGACTACCACAGATACGCAGTATTTT,CASSLAGTTTDTQYF
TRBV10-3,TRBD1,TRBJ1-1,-,TGTGCCATCAAAATCGACAGGGAGAACACTGAAGCTTTCTTT,CAIKIDRENTEAFF
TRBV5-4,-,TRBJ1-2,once,TGTGCCAGCAGCTCGTTCCTGGCGCGGGGCTACACCTTC,CASSSFLARGYTF
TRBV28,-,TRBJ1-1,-,TGTGCCAGCAGTCGCCTCCGGGGAACAGGAGCTTTCTTT,CASSRLRGTGAFF
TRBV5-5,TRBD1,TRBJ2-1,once,TGTGCCAGCAGCTTGGGGACAGGGTCGGGTGGGCAGTTCTTC,CASSLGTGSGGQFF
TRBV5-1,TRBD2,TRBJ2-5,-,TGCGCCAGCACTCTTACGGGGGGGCCGGGCCAGTACTTC,CASTLTGGPGQYF
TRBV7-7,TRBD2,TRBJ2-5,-,TGTGCTAGCAGCTTAGTAGCGGGGGAGGGGGAGACCCAGTACTTC,CASSLVAGEGETQYF
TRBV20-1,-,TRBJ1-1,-,TGCAGTGCCCCGACCCGTTCTGAAGCTTTCTTT,CSAPTRSEAFF
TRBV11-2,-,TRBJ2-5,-,TGTGCCAGCAGCTTAGAATGGTCGGAAAGGGGGACCCAGTACTTC,CASSLEWSERGTQYF
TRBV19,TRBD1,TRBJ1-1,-,TGTGCCAGTACCGAGACAGGGGAAGACACTGAAGCTTTCTTT,CASTETGEDTEAFF
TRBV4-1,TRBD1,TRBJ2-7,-,TGCGCCAGCAGCCAAGGGCCCCGGACAGGGGGCATCTACGAGCAGTACTTC,CASSQGPRTGGIYEQYF
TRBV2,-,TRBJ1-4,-,TGTGCCAGCAGTGACAGATCAACTAATGAAAAACTGTTTTTT,CASSDRSTNEKLFF